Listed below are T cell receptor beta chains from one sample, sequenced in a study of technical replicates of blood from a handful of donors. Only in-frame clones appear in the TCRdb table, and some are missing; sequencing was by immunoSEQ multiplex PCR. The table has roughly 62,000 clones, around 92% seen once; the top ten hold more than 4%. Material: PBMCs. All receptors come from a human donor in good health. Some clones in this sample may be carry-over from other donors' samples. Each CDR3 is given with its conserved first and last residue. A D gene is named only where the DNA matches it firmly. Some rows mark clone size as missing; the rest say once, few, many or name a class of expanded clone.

DNA: TGTGCCAGCAGCAGGACAGGGGGCTTGAACACTGAAGCTTTCTTT; CDR3: CASSRTGGLNTEAFF; J: TRBJ1-1; V: TRBV5-6; size: .; D: TRBD1
DNA: TGTGCCAGTCAAGGTGAGGCGTCGATACCGAATGAGCAGTTCTTC; CDR3: CASQGEASIPNEQFF; J: TRBJ2-1; V: TRBV19; size: .; D: .
DNA: TGTGCCAGCAGGGGAGGGGGGTACAATGAGCAGTTCTTC; CDR3: CASRGGGYNEQFF; J: TRBJ2-1; V: TRBV11-3; size: .; D: .
DNA: TGTGCCTGGAGTGGACTAGCGGGTAACGAGCAGTACTTC; CDR3: CAWSGLAGNEQYF; J: TRBJ2-7; V: TRBV30; size: few; D: TRBD2
DNA: TGTGCCAGCAGCCGAGCGAGGGGGCGTCGTGTCGAGCAGTACTTC; CDR3: CASSRARGRRVEQYF; J: TRBJ2-7; V: TRBV5-6; size: .; D: TRBD1
DNA: TGTGCCAGTAGTATAGATACGGTATCCGATTCACCCCTCCACTTT; CDR3: CASSIDTVSDSPLHF; J: TRBJ1-6; V: TRBV19; size: once; D: .
DNA: TGCGCCAGCAGCCAAGAGGACAGGGGGCGGGATACGCAGTATTTT; CDR3: CASSQEDRGRDTQYF; J: TRBJ2-3; V: TRBV4-1; size: .; D: TRBD1
DNA: TGTGCCAGCTCACCACCGCGGCGGGAGACCCAGTACTTC; CDR3: CASSPPRRETQYF; J: TRBJ2-5; V: TRBV18; size: once; D: .
DNA: TGTGCCACCAGTAGGGGTCCCGGGCCAGAGACCCAGTACTTC; CDR3: CATSRGPGPETQYF; J: TRBJ2-5; V: TRBV15; size: few; D: .
DNA: TGTGCCAGCAGCTTCCCAACCGGGACAGGGGGCTCCTACGAGCAGTACTTC; CDR3: CASSFPTGTGGSYEQYF; J: TRBJ2-7; V: TRBV7-9; size: .; D: TRBD1
DNA: TGTGCCAGCAGCCGACTCCGGTCGGTCGCAATAGAGACCCAGTACTTC; CDR3: CASSRLRSVAIETQYF; J: TRBJ2-5; V: TRBV7-8; size: .; D: .
DNA: TGTGCCAGTAGTATAATACAGGGGGCCGTCCACGAGCAGTACTTC; CDR3: CASSIIQGAVHEQYF; J: TRBJ2-7; V: TRBV19; size: .; D: TRBD1
DNA: TGTGCCAGCGGACCGCTGGTAGGACTAGCGGAATTCTACGAGCAGTACTTC; CDR3: CASGPLVGLAEFYEQYF; J: TRBJ2-7; V: TRBV27; size: .; D: TRBD2
DNA: TGTGCCAGCAGCTGGGGACAGGGCAACACTGAAGCTTTCTTT; CDR3: CASSWGQGNTEAFF; J: TRBJ1-1; V: TRBV5-6; size: .; D: TRBD1
DNA: TGTGCCATCAGTTCGTTTAGGACAGAATCCTATGGCTACACCTTC; CDR3: CAISSFRTESYGYTF; J: TRBJ1-2; V: TRBV10-3; size: .; D: .
DNA: TGTGCCAGCACTAGACTAGCGGGGAGCACAGATACGCAGTATTTT; CDR3: CASTRLAGSTDTQYF; J: TRBJ2-3; V: TRBV6-1; size: .; D: TRBD2
DNA: TGCGCCAGCAGTGATTTGGGGGCCCTCGGTACCCGAAGGAGCTCCTATAATTCACCCCTCCACTTT; CDR3: CASSDLGALGTRRSSYNSPLHF; J: TRBJ1-6; V: TRBV10-1; size: medium-sized; D: .
DNA: TGTGCCAGTAGTATAGGAAATAGCGGGAGTCGGTTCTTC; CDR3: CASSIGNSGSRFF; J: TRBJ2-1; V: TRBV19; size: .; D: TRBD2
DNA: TGCAGCTCGGGACAGGGGAACAATGAGCAGTTCTTC; CDR3: CSSGQGNNEQFF; J: TRBJ2-1; V: TRBV29-1; size: .; D: TRBD1
DNA: TGTGCCAGCAGCCCGGGGCGGGCGGGGGGTGATACGCAGTATTTT; CDR3: CASSPGRAGGDTQYF; J: TRBJ2-3; V: TRBV6-5; size: .; D: TRBD2
DNA: TGTGCCGGAGACAGGGGGGGGGAAAAACTGTTTTTT; CDR3: CAGDRGGEKLFF; J: TRBJ1-4; V: TRBV7-2; size: .; D: TRBD1
DNA: TGTGCCAGCAGTATCCCCTGGGACAGTGGCACTGAAGCTTTCTTT; CDR3: CASSIPWDSGTEAFF; J: TRBJ1-1; V: TRBV5-6; size: .; D: TRBD1
DNA: TGTGCCTGGAGTGTACGGGAACAACGAGGAAACACCATATATTTT; CDR3: CAWSVREQRGNTIYF; J: TRBJ1-3; V: TRBV30; size: .; D: .
DNA: TGTGCCAGCAGTCGTTTTGGGACAGGGAACTACAATGAGCAGTTCTTC; CDR3: CASSRFGTGNYNEQFF; J: TRBJ2-1; V: TRBV6-6; size: .; D: TRBD1
DNA: TGCGCCAGCAGCTTGGACCATCCCGGGATTGAAGCTTTCTTT; CDR3: CASSLDHPGIEAFF; J: TRBJ1-1; V: TRBV5-1; size: .; D: .
DNA: TGTGCCAGCAGCTTGGACAGGGTGGATTCACCCCTCCACTTT; CDR3: CASSLDRVDSPLHF; J: TRBJ1-6; V: TRBV5-4; size: .; D: .
DNA: TGTGCCAGCAGCAACGGGGGTACCTACGAGCAGTACTTC; CDR3: CASSNGGTYEQYF; J: TRBJ2-7; V: TRBV11-2; size: .; D: .
DNA: TGTGCCTGGAGTACTGGAGAGACCCAGTACTTC; CDR3: CAWSTGETQYF; J: TRBJ2-5; V: TRBV30; size: .; D: .
DNA: TGTGCCTGGAGTGTACCCCAGGGTCGCGGCTACACCTTC; CDR3: CAWSVPQGRGYTF; J: TRBJ1-2; V: TRBV30; size: once; D: .
DNA: TGTGCCAGCACTCAACAGGGGGCCTCAGATACGCAGTATTTT; CDR3: CASTQQGASDTQYF; J: TRBJ2-3; V: TRBV2; size: .; D: TRBD1
DNA: TGTGCCAGCCGTCCTGCAGGGTTCTCCTACGAGCAGTACTTC; CDR3: CASRPAGFSYEQYF; J: TRBJ2-7; V: TRBV11-2; size: .; D: .
DNA: TGTGCCAGCAGGATATTAGAGAGGGACACCGGGGAGCTGTTTTTT; CDR3: CASRILERDTGELFF; J: TRBJ2-2; V: TRBV6-1; size: .; D: .